These 19 T cell receptor beta chains came from one sample sequenced in a study of blood T cell repertoires in COVID-19 (dated by TCRdb to 2018 to 2021). The library was prepared using the immunoSEQ multiplex PCR assay. The table was pulled from immuneACCESS by TCRdb, which kept in-frame rearrangements only. Such tables lose some clones; where checked, under half of the loss comes from unresolved V genes, and the rest has no known cause. Across this sample there are almost 25,000 clones, with about 91% seen only once. The ten largest clonotypes hold over 30% of the sample. The sample was peripheral blood. The receptors originated from a man between 65 and 85 years old with active COVID-19.

This sequence joins TRBV25-1 and TRBJ2-1; TRBD1 is a possible D gene (6 bases). CDR3 length: 14 amino acids. Germline V gene data show CDR1 as MGHDK and CDR2 as SYGVNS. The ends were cut back, 5 bases at V and 6 bases at J, with 14 bases in the middle. The CDR3 is CASSYDRWGNEQFF. CDR3 sequence (DNA): TGTGCCAGCAGTTATGACAGGTGGGGCAATGAGCAGTTCTTC.

This sequence joins TRBV28 and TRBJ2-3; D is ambiguous. This CDR3 has 12 residues. With 9 bases removed from V and 5 bases from J, the gap between germline ends came to 12 bases. Germline CDR1 MDHEN, CDR2 SYDVKM. The CDR3 DNA sequence: TGTGCCAGTACAAGGCCGGGAGATACGCAGTATTTT. Translated, it gives CASTRPGDTQYF.

The chain joins TRBV28 to TRBJ2-1; tentatively, D is TRBD1 (6 bases). The V end lost 6 bases, the J end lost 2 bases, and 8 bases lay between the germline ends. CDR1 and CDR2 from the germline V gene are MDHEN and SYDVKM. This CDR3 has 13 amino acids. CDR3 residues: CASRGHPYNEQFF. The CDR3 coding sequence is TGTGCCAGCAGGGGACACCCCTACAATGAGCAGTTCTTC.

This clone was counted only a few times. The chain employs TRBV28 and TRBJ1-2; weak D call: TRBD1 (5 bases). Germline V lookup: CDR1 MDHEN, CDR2 SYDVKM. This CDR3 has 13 amino acids. The V end lost 6 bases, the J end lost 2 bases, and 10 bases lay between the germline ends. This CDR3 reads CASRTTANYGYTF. CDR3 DNA: TGTGCCAGCAGAACGACAGCAAACTATGGCTACACCTTC.

The genes are TRBV4-3 and TRBJ2-3; D may be TRBD2 (5 bases). Germline CDR1 LGHNA, CDR2 YSLEER. The CDR3 length is 14 residues. Trimming stripped 4 bases from V and 0 bases from J, with 8 bases between. The CDR3 DNA reads as TGCGCCAGCAGCCCCGGACTGAGCACAGATACGCAGTATTTT. It codes for CASSPGLSTDTQYF.

This rearrangement joins TRBV5-1 to TRBJ2-2; 8 bases are a match to TRBD2. Trimming took 4 bases from V and 5 from J; bases not matched to a gene: 10. The CDR3 is made up of 16 amino acids. The germline gives CDR1 SGHRS, CDR2 YFSETQ. CDR3 sequence (DNA): TGCGCCAGCAGCACCGATCTAGCGGGCACAACCGGGGAGCTGTTTTTT. This sequence encodes CASSTDLAGTTGELFF.

This sequence joins TRBV6-5 and TRBJ2-5; the D gene is possibly TRBD1 (6 bases). The V end was cut by 7 bases, the J end by 2 bases, with 14 bases between. The CDR3 is 14 amino acids. From germline, CDR1 is MNHEY and CDR2 SVGAGI. The CDR3: CASKAWQGQETQYF. In DNA form, the CDR3 reads TGTGCCAGCAAAGCGTGGCAGGGGCAAGAGACCCAGTACTTC.

The chain employs TRBV2 and TRBJ1-1; possibly TRBD1 for D (5 bases). Trimming stripped 4 bases from V and 3 bases from J, with 15 bases between. The CDR3 loop spans 15 amino acids. The germline V gene has CDR1 SNHLY and CDR2 FYNNEI. The CDR3: CASSGWGYSDTEAFF. CDR3 nucleotide sequence: TGTGCCAGCAGTGGTTGGGGCTACTCCGACACTGAAGCTTTCTTT.

The chain has TRBV18 and TRBJ2-5; 7 nucleotides match TRBD1. The CDR3 has 15 amino acids. Trimming cost V 6 bases and J 1 base; bases outside gene matches: 8. Per the germline V gene, CDR1 is KGHSH and CDR2 is LQKENI. Written as DNA, the CDR3 is TGTGCCAGCTCTTACTGGGACAGCATCCAAGAGACCCAGTACTTC. As protein: CASSYWDSIQETQYF.

This clone has only a few counts. The CDR3 coding sequence is TGCGCCAGCAGCCAAGTATACAGGAAGAGCTCCTACGAGCAGTACTTC. This encodes CASSQVYRKSSYEQYF. The V and J genes are TRBV4-1 and TRBJ2-7; the D gene is possibly TRBD1 (5 bases). The germline CDR1 and CDR2 sequences are MGHRA and YSYEKL. This CDR3 has 16 amino acids. V gave up 1 base and J gave up 0 bases, with 13 bases separating them.

J is TRBJ2-5 and V is TRBV4-2, with 7 positions matching TRBD2. Germline values: CDR1 LGHNA, CDR2 YNFKEQ. There are 15 residues in the CDR3. V dropped 0 bases and J dropped 5; count of bases not matched to a gene: 6. The CDR3 DNA follows: TGTGCCAGCAGCCAAGATCGGGGGGTCGGTGAGACCCAGTACTTC. It is translated as CASSQDRGVGETQYF.

This chain connects TRBV10-2 to TRBJ2-3, with TRBD1 matching 8 bases. This CDR3 contains 15 residues. Germline CDR1 is WSHSY and CDR2 is SAAADI. With 6 bases clipped from V and 3 bases from J, the junction kept 8 bases outside the gene matches. The DNA for the CDR3 is TGCGCCAGCAGCCGACAGGGGACTCCGACAGATACGCAGTATTTT. Amino acids: CASSRQGTPTDTQYF.

The chain joins TRBV6-2 or TRBV6-3 to TRBJ1-5; D remains unclear. The V end was cut by 4 bases, the J end by 9 bases, with 10 bases between. CDR1 and CDR2 from the germline V gene are MNHEY and SVGEGT. The CDR3 has 12 residues. CDR3 amino acids: CASSSSTGPQHF. The DNA for the CDR3 is TGTGCCAGCAGTTCCTCCACGGGGCCCCAGCATTTT.

The chain employs TRBV7-8 and TRBJ2-7; TRBD2 agrees at 8 bases. The V gene's germline CDR1 is SGHVS and CDR2 FQNEAQ. V lost 1 base, J lost 0 bases, and 8 bases stayed unmatched. This CDR3 contains 17 residues. As DNA, the CDR3 is TGTGCCAGCAGCTTAGTCGTTAAGCGGGAGATCTCCTACGAGCAGTACTTC. Its protein is CASSLVVKREISYEQYF. Full variable domain (rest looked up from reference TRBV7-8 and TRBJ2-7): GAGVSQSPRYKVAKRGQDVALRCDPISGHVSLFWYQQALGQGPEFLTYFQNEAQLDKSGLPSDRFFAERPEGSVSTLKIQRTQQEDSAVYLCASSLVVKREISYEQYFGPGTRLTVT.

This clone occurred once. The CDR3 sequence is CASSLGGQNTGELFF. The CDR3, as DNA: TGTGCCAGCAGCTTAGGTGGACAGAACACCGGGGAGCTGTTTTTT. The gene calls are TRBV7-3 and TRBJ2-2; D might be TRBD1 (5 bases). This CDR3 is built from 15 residues. Trimming left V 2 bases short and J 1 base short, with 8 bases between. Germline lookup yields CDR1 SGHTA and CDR2 FQGTGA.

CDR3 nucleotides: TGTGCCAGCAGTTTGTGGGGGCGGGGGTTAGCCAAAAACATTCAGTACTTC. Amino acids: CASSLWGRGLAKNIQYF. The chain employs TRBV27 and TRBJ2-4, with D possibly TRBD2 on 7 matching bases. The CDR3 has 17 amino acids. Trimming cost V 3 bases and J 0 bases, with 15 bases left between them. Germline values: CDR1 MNHEY, CDR2 SMNVEV (reference sequence).

The rearrangement joins TRBV9 to TRBJ2-3; TRBD2 aligns across 13 bases. Germline-derived CDR1 and CDR2 are SGDLS and YYNGEE. The CDR3 runs 18 residues. V lost 4 bases and J lost 0; bases outside the gene matches: 8. The CDR3 DNA is TGTGCCAGCAGCACACGACTAGCGGGAGGAATAAGCACAGATACGCAGTATTTT. The encoded protein is CASSTRLAGGISTDTQYF.

This chain links TRBV3-1 (or the pseudogene TRBV3-2) with TRBJ2-5; 8 bases match TRBD1. The CDR3 covers 14 residues. Looked up from germline, CDR1 is LGHDT and CDR2 is YNNKEL (reference sequence). J gave up 5 bases and V 2 bases, and 4 bases lay outside the gene matches. The CDR3 sequence is CASSQNRGRETQYF. In nucleotides, the CDR3 is TGTGCCAGCAGCCAAAACAGGGGGAGGGAGACCCAGTACTTC.

J is TRBJ2-3 and V is TRBV5-1; D is ambiguous. Germline V gene data show CDR1 as SGHRS and CDR2 as YFSETQ. CDR3 length: 13 amino acids. V was clipped by 3 bases and J by 0 bases, with 5 bases between them. CDR3 protein: CASSSFSTDTQYF. The CDR3 DNA reads TGCGCCAGCAGCTCATTTAGCACAGATACGCAGTATTTT.